These 13 T cell receptor beta chains came from one sample sequenced in a study of regulatory T cells in long-lasting Graves disease. Through Arm-PCR of CDR3 regions and iRepertoire HTBI primers, TCR beta libraries were built. TCRdb reanalysed the multiplex PCR reads using MiXCR and keeps one entry per CDR3 protein. The repertoire holds some 370,000 distinct CDR3 sequences, with 10% to 15% as singletons. This sample's time point: newly diagnosed GD, antithyroid drugs for less than 3 months. RNA isolated from PBMCs was used to make the TCR library. These same records also appear under a second study, on T cells in Graves' hyperthyroidism and ophthalmopathy.

The sample was peripheral blood mononuclear cells (PBMCs), taken at new diagnosis, from a patient treated with antithyroid drugs. The receptors were gathered from a woman aged 18-29 years with Graves disease.

This clonotype was observed a handful of times. It may be a read error: a sequence one base away is much more abundant. This sequence joins TRBV7-2 and TRBJ1-4, with D possibly matching TRBD1 (5 bases). The CDR3 totals 15 residues. Germline assignment: CDR1 SGHTA and CDR2 FQGNSA. Trimming removed 5 bases at V and 11 bases at J, with 21 bases between. The CDR3 nucleotides are TGTGCCAGCAGCCCAGGGAGGACTCGTCTTCCGAAACTGTTTTTT. Its protein product is CASSPGRTRLPKLFF.

This clonotype was counted many times. The CDR3 DNA is TGTGCCACCCGCCCCCGCAGCGGGGGGGCGTTAGAGTTCGGAGAGACCCAGTACTTC. It codes for CATRPRSGGALEFGETQYF. The V gene is TRBV10-3, the J gene TRBJ2-5, with 10 bases that match TRBD2. J lost 4 bases, V lost 10 bases, and 24 bases had no gene match. The CDR3 spans 19 residues. CDR1 is ENHRY and CDR2 is SYGVKD in the germline V gene.

This clonotype was detected many times. The V call is TRBV20-1, the J call TRBJ1-2; 7 positions agree with TRBD1. This CDR3 comprises 14 residues. V shed 4 bases, J shed 8 bases, and the junction held 13 bases outside the gene matches. From germline, CDR1 is DFQATT and CDR2 SNEGSKA (reference sequence). Here the CDR3 DNA reads TGCAGTGCTATCCAACGACAGGGAGTAAGAGGCTACACCTTC. Its translation: CSAIQRQGVRGYTF.

This clonotype was counted at least ten times. The rearrangement joins TRBV11-2 to TRBJ2-2; D unclear. Germline V gene lookup returns CDR1 SGHAT and CDR2 FQNNGV. The CDR3 has 11 amino acids. Trimming shortened V by 2 bases and J by 11 bases, and 6 bases separated the two germline ends. CDR3 coding DNA: TGTGCCAGCAGCTTACTCCGAGAGCTGTTTTTT. Translating gives CASSLLRELFF.

This clonotype was recorded many times. This chain uses TRBV12-3 or TRBV12-4 with TRBJ2-2, with D unresolved. This CDR3 has 13 residues. V was shortened by 3 bases and J by 3 bases, with 5 bases between the two germline ends. CDR3 sequence: CASSFIDTGELFF. The CDR3 region has the DNA TGTGCCAGCAGTTTCATAGACACCGGGGAGCTGTTTTTT.

Many counts were recorded for this clonotype. The chain has TRBV3-1 and TRBJ2-1; 8 bases align to TRBD2. CDR1 is LGHDT, CDR2 YNNKEL, per germline (reference sequence). V lost 8 bases to trimming and J lost 7 bases; unmatched junction nucleotides: 7. The CDR3 length is 13 residues. CDR3 nucleotides: TGTGCCAGCCACTCCGGGGGGGTAAATGAGCAGTTCTTC. Its translation: CASHSGGVNEQFF.

This clonotype came up a few times. The chain recombines TRBV20-1 with TRBJ1-2; 7 bases fit TRBD1. The germline gives CDR1 DFQATT, CDR2 SNEGSKA (reference sequence). The CDR3 totals 17 residues. J gave up 9 bases and V 1 base, and 20 bases lay outside the gene matches. CDR3 nucleotides: TGCAGTGCTAGAGTCACGACATACAGGGGAAATTCTTGGCGCTACACCTTC. This translates into CSARVTTYRGNSWRYTF.

This clonotype came up many times. The rearrangement joins TRBV11-3 to TRBJ2-1; no definite D call. V was pared by 4 bases and J by 9 bases, with 13 bases between. The CDR3 has 13 residues. Germline loops: CDR1 SGHNT, CDR2 YENEEA. DNA for the CDR3: TGTGCCAGCAGCTCGACGTCTAGGAGTGAGCAGTTCTTC. Translation: CASSSTSRSEQFF.

This clonotype was observed at least ten times. The chain combines TRBV20-1 with TRBJ2-7; possibly TRBD1 for D (6 bases). Germline CDR1 and CDR2: DFQATT and SNEGSKA (reference sequence). V lost 3 bases and J lost 1, with 13 bases in between. The CDR3 is 14 residues long. Here the CDR3 reads CSARKDSASYEQYF. CDR3 bases: TGCAGTGCTAGGAAGGACAGCGCGTCCTACGAGCAGTACTTC.

Of note for this clonotype: A single base separates this from a much larger clone, so it may be a read error. This chain links TRBV18 with TRBJ2-5; no reliable D call. The CDR3 loop spans 13 amino acids. CDR1 is KGHSH, CDR2 LQKENI, per germline. The DNA for the CDR3 is TGTGCCAGCTTACCAGCAGAGCTTGGGACCCAGTACTTC. It translates to CASLPAELGTQYF.

This clonotype was found many times. The chain employs TRBV12-3 or TRBV12-4 and TRBJ1-1, with D uncertain. Trimming shortened V by 6 bases and J by 4 bases, and 18 bases separated the two germline ends. This CDR3 is 15 amino acids long. This chain's CDR3 is CASREEPQVGTEAFF. The CDR3 DNA is TGTGCCAGCAGGGAAGAGCCTCAGGTAGGCACTGAAGCTTTCTTT.

Ten or more counts support this clonotype. The chain uses TRBV12-3 or TRBV12-4 and TRBJ2-1; 10 nucleotides line up with TRBD1. The V and J ends lost 2 bases and 11 bases, in that order; junction bases with no gene match: 9. The CDR3 covers 15 residues. The CDR3 here is CASSLIGTGVPKQFF. In DNA form, the CDR3 reads TGTGCCAGCAGTTTAATCGGGACAGGGGTCCCTAAGCAGTTCTTC.

This clonotype was detected many times. The chain links TRBV5-1 to TRBJ1-6; D is uncertain. The CDR3 has 12 residues. Germline V gives CDR1 SGHRS, CDR2 YFSETQ. V shed 0 bases and J shed 13 bases, with 8 bases lying between them. DNA for the CDR3: TGCGCCAGCAGCTTGGGTGAACCTCCCCTCCACTTT. This sequence encodes CASSLGEPPLHF.